This paragraph reports one T cell receptor beta chain. What it recognizes is unknown. TCRdb keeps only in-frame clones here, not all; method: immunoSEQ multiplex PCR. The sample has around 64,000 clones; about 89% are singletons. The sample belongs to a study of OX40 agonist ivuxolimab in advanced cancers. Trimming took 4 bases from V and 8 from J, leaving 12 bases between them. The germline V gene encodes CDR1 SGDLS and CDR2 YYNGEE. The CDR3 runs to 12 residues. A history of autoimmune disease or systemic immunosuppression excluded patients. Sampling of blood occurred at baseline, cycle 4 day 1, and cycle 7 day 1. General study results and limits: There were, on average, more expanded clones in CD8+ T cells than in CD4+.

The receptor's source is an adult with an advanced solid tumor such as melanoma, head and neck, liver or kidney cancer. The genes are TRBV9 and TRBJ1-2; D gene uncertain. Sample: CD4+ or CD8+ T cells sorted from blood, taken in a trial of the OX40 agonist ivuxolimab. Here the CDR3 DNA reads TGTGCCAGCAGCACAGTCGGATTGGGCTACACCTTC. Its protein product is CASSTVGLGYTF.